This paragraph covers one TCR beta chain sequence. This specimen comes from a study of Ad26.COV2.S vaccination and SARS-CoV-2 variants. Using immunoSEQ multiplex PCR, the repertoire was profiled, and TCRdb retains in-frame clones only, with some absent. The sample yields approximately 300,000 clones, about 86% seen once. Treatment here: 15 to 20 received Ad26.COV2.S at low or high dose, single or two shots; about 5 received placebo; per-sample allocation not given. Samples were taken on day 63 after the first vaccine or placebo injection. The sample was peripheral blood, taken in a trial of Ad26.COV2.S vaccine versus placebo. This sequence was found in a person between 18 and 65 years old who received the Ad26.COV2.S COVID-19 vaccine or a placebo.

As DNA, the CDR3 is TGCGCCAGCAGCTCGGACAGCGGGAACTATGGCTACACCTTC. Its protein is CASSSDSGNYGYTF. The chain carries TRBV5-1 and TRBJ1-2, with D tentatively TRBD1 (6 bases). There are 14 residues in the CDR3. The germline gives CDR1 SGHRS, CDR2 YFSETQ. V was trimmed by 3 bases and J by 2 bases, leaving 11 bases between them.